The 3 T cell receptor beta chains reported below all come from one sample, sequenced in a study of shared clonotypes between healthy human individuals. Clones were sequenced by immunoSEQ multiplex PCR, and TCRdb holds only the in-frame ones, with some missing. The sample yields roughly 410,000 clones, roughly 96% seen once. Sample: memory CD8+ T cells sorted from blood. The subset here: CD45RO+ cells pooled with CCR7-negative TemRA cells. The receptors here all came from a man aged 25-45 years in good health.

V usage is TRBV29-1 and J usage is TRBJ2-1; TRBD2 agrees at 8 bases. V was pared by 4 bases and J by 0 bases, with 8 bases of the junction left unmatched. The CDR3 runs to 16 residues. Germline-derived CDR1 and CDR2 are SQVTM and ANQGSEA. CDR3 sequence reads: CSVGPQGTSSYNEQFF. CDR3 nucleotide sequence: TGCAGCGTTGGGCCTCAGGGGACTAGCTCCTACAATGAGCAGTTCTTC.

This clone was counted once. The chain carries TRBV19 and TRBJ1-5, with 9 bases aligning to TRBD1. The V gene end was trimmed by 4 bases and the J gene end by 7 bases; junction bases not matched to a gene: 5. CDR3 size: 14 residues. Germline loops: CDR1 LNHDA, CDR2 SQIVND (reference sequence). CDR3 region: CASSTRTGDQPQHF. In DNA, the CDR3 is TGTGCCAGTAGTACGAGGACAGGGGACCAGCCCCAGCATTTT.

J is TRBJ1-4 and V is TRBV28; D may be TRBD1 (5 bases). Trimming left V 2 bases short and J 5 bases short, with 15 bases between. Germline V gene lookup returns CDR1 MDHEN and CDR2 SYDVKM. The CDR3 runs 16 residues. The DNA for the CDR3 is TGTGCCAGCAGTTTACCGCACACAGGCGTAAATGAAAAACTGTTTTTT. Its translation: CASSLPHTGVNEKLFF.